This T cell receptor beta chain was profiled in a study of T cells in Graves' hyperthyroidism and ophthalmopathy. Study-wide background: Before treatment of any kind, peripheral blood was taken at initial diagnosis.

Trimming shortened V by 7 bases and J by 3 bases, and 9 bases separated the two germline ends. Germline CDR1 is SGHAT and CDR2 is FQNNGV. This CDR3 is 13 amino acids long. Study results and caveats: Among thyroid clonotypes expanded above 0.001, most also appeared in blood. A 13 V-J model separated ophthalmopathy from stable hyperthyroidism.

Amplified regions were TCR beta CDR3 sequences from RNA transcripts. Primed by the HTBI set, a first-round RT-PCR was run on the TCR CDR3. In TCRdb, the multiplex PCR reads were re-called with MiXCR into one record per CDR3 protein. The top ten clones hold approximately 9.9% of a sample with some 400,000 distinct CDR3 sequences, more than 11% of them seen once. The study enrolled patients aged 18 to 65 with newly diagnosed hyperthyroidism of under 2 months' duration. This clonotype showed up many times. Its antigen is undetermined. V gene TRBV11-2 combines with J gene TRBJ2-2, with no clear D. The sample consisted of blood. The source of this sequence is a woman in her sixties with Graves' hyperthyroidism. CDR3 nucleotides: TGTGCCAGCAACCATGTTGACACCGGGGAGCTGTTTTTT. It encodes CASNHVDTGELFF. The complete variable domain, with remaining parts taken from reference TRBV11-2 and TRBJ2-2, reads EAGVAQSPRYKIIEKRQSVAFWCNPISGHATLYWYQQILGQGPKLLIQFQNNGVVDDSQLPKDRFSAERLKGVDSTLKIQPAKLEDSAVYLCASNHVDTGELFFGEGSRLTVL.